Listed here are 32 T cell receptor beta chains from one sample, sequenced in a study of cytomegalovirus exposure and HLA in healthy donors. PCR primers comprised 60 Vbeta and 13 Jbeta primers. TCRdb keeps only in-frame clones here, not all; method: immunoSEQ multiplex PCR. Among approximately 180,000 clones listed, 81% were seen once. Source material: PBMCs. Receptors originate from a woman aged 18-29 years in good health and CMV-seropositive.

Only a few counts were recorded for this clone. This chain joins TRBV2 and TRBJ2-1, with TRBD2 identical over 13 bases. V shed 11 bases, J shed 5 bases, and the junction held 3 bases outside the gene matches. The CDR3 runs 13 residues. Germline CDR1 is SNHLY and CDR2 is FYNNEI. CDR3 in amino acids: CASGLAGNNEQFF. The CDR3 nucleotides are TGTGCCTCGGGACTAGCGGGAAACAATGAGCAGTTCTTC.

The chain couples TRBV19 to TRBJ1-5; D call uncertain. Trimming left V 4 bases short and J 0 bases short, with 7 bases between. The CDR3 contains 14 residues. The germline gives CDR1 LNHDA, CDR2 SQIVND (reference sequence). The CDR3 DNA sequence: TGTGCCAGTAGTAGCGTATTTAGCAATCAGCCCCAGCATTTT. As protein: CASSSVFSNQPQHF.

The rearrangement joins TRBV11-2 to TRBJ2-5; TRBD2 matches at 11 bases. V lost 1 base to trimming and J lost 5 bases; unmatched junction nucleotides: 9. There are 17 residues in the CDR3. Germline lookup yields CDR1 SGHAT and CDR2 FQNNGV. As DNA, the CDR3 is TGTGCCAGCAGCTTAGCCACTAGCGGGGGTCCCAGGGAGACCCAGTACTTC. Protein product: CASSLATSGGPRETQYF.

This rearrangement joins TRBV11-2 to TRBJ1-5, with D possibly matching TRBD1 (6 bases). There are 15 residues in the CDR3. Germline CDR1 is SGHAT and CDR2 is FQNNGV. V was pared by 4 bases and J by 0 bases, with 10 bases between. CDR3 protein: CASSSDSYSNQPQHF. The CDR3 nucleotides are TGTGCCAGCAGCTCGGACAGCTATAGCAATCAGCCCCAGCATTTT.

The chain employs TRBV11-2 and TRBJ2-2; 9 nucleotides agree with TRBD2. With 6 bases clipped from V and 0 bases from J, the junction kept 8 bases outside the gene matches. CDR3 size: 17 residues. The germline gives CDR1 SGHAT, CDR2 FQNNGV. The CDR3 region has the DNA TGTGCCAGCAGAAAGGCGGGCGGGGGGGCGAACACCGGGGAGCTGTTTTTT. Translated: CASRKAGGGANTGELFF.

The chain carries TRBV28 and TRBJ2-7; tentatively, D is TRBD1 (5 bases). The V gene lost 4 bases and the J gene lost 0 bases, with 16 bases spanning the gap. CDR1 is MDHEN, CDR2 SYDVKM, per germline. The CDR3 has 16 amino acids. The CDR3 sequence is CASSSTPWTNSYEQYF. CDR3 bases: TGTGCCAGCAGTTCCACCCCCTGGACAAACTCCTACGAGCAGTACTTC.

The chain combines TRBV7-8 with TRBJ2-7, with D possibly matching TRBD2 (6 bases). CDR1 is SGHVS, CDR2 FQNEAQ, per germline. The CDR3 extends over 15 amino acids. The V and J ends lost 4 bases and 4 bases respectively, with 17 bases between them. The CDR3 protein is CASSSSIVGGYEQYF. In DNA form, the CDR3 reads TGTGCCAGCAGCTCCTCGATCGTTGGGGGGTACGAGCAGTACTTC.

The J gene is TRBJ2-5, the V gene TRBV9; D is unresolved. The germline V gene encodes CDR1 SGDLS and CDR2 YYNGEE. The CDR3 runs 13 residues. Trimming shortened V by 0 bases and J by 5 bases, and 8 bases separated the two germline ends. CDR3 sequence reads: CASSVGSLETQYF. CDR3 DNA sequence: TGTGCCAGCAGCGTAGGAAGCTTGGAGACCCAGTACTTC.

V usage is TRBV2 and J usage is TRBJ2-7; 7 bases agree with TRBD2. The CDR3 contains 14 residues. J was trimmed by 5 bases and V by 8 bases; bases with no gene match: 12. Germline CDR1 SNHLY, CDR2 FYNNEI. CDR3 DNA sequence: TGTGCCAGCCTTACCGGGACGGGGGGAAACGAGCAGTACTTC. Amino acids: CASLTGTGGNEQYF.

The chain carries TRBV23-1 and TRBJ2-4; TRBD2 matches at 9 bases. TRBV23-1 is given ORF status, its function remaining uncertain. V shed 2 bases, J shed 3 bases, and the junction held 5 bases outside the gene matches. The CDR3 length is 16 residues. CDR3 amino acids: CASSQVLAGVKNIQYF. CDR3 DNA: TGCGCCAGCAGTCAAGTGTTAGCGGGGGTCAAAAACATTCAGTACTTC.

This clone was counted once. The chain combines TRBV2 with TRBJ2-7; no clear D. Germline lookup yields CDR1 SNHLY and CDR2 FYNNEI. The CDR3 loop spans 12 amino acids. V was trimmed by 6 bases and J by 6 bases, leaving 12 bases between them. The CDR3 spells CASSISVREQYF. CDR3 in DNA: TGTGCCAGCAGCATATCGGTTCGCGAGCAGTACTTC.

The V gene is TRBV5-1, the J gene TRBJ1-1; D unclear. This CDR3 is 15 amino acids long. Trimming stripped 0 bases from V and 1 base from J, with 10 bases between. Germline lookup yields CDR1 SGHRS and CDR2 YFSETQ. CDR3 loop: CASSLEALANTEAFF. CDR3 DNA: TGCGCCAGCAGCTTGGAGGCATTAGCGAACACTGAAGCTTTCTTT. Together with reference TRBV5-1 and TRBJ1-1, the CDR3 gives the full variable domain: KAGVTQTPRYLIKTRGQQVTLSCSPISGHRSVSWYQQTPGQGLQFLFEYFSETQRNKGNFPGRFSGRQFSNSRSEMNVSTLELGDSALYLCASSLEALANTEAFFGQGTRLTVV.

In the case of this clone: The germline gene is not matched at one end of the junction; a read error may be the cause. V usage is TRBV7-9 and J usage is TRBJ2-5, with 12 bases identical to TRBD2. Germline V CDR1 and CDR2: SEHNR, FQNEAQ (reference sequence). The length of the CDR3 is 16 residues. DNA for the CDR3: TGTTCCAGCAGCCCTCCACTAGCGGGGGGCCAGGAGACCCAGTACTTC. Its translation is CSSSPPLAGGQETQYF.

The chain recombines TRBV7-3 with TRBJ1-1; 8 nucleotides agree with TRBD1. J lost 4 bases, V lost 6 bases, and 7 bases had no gene match. Germline CDR1 SGHTA, CDR2 FQGTGA. The CDR3 totals 14 residues. The CDR3 nucleotides read TGTGCCAGCAGGGTTTCAGGGGGCGGCACTGAAGCTTTCTTT. Translated, it gives CASRVSGGGTEAFF.

V is TRBV7-8 and J is TRBJ2-3, with 9 positions matching TRBD1. Germline V CDR1 and CDR2: SGHVS, FQNEAQ. V gave up 1 base and J gave up 0 bases; unmatched junction bases: 5. This CDR3 has 17 amino acids. In DNA, the CDR3 is TGTGCCAGCAGCTTAGATGGGACAGGGTCTAGCACAGATACGCAGTATTTT. It is translated as CASSLDGTGSSTDTQYF.

This clone occurred a few times. The chain has TRBV6-5 and TRBJ2-7, with a possible D match to TRBD1 (6 bases). The germline gives CDR1 MNHEY, CDR2 SVGAGI. The CDR3 loop spans 13 amino acids. Trimming removed 5 bases from V and 4 bases from J, with 12 bases in between. The CDR3 DNA reads TGTGCCAGCAGTCGTACAGGGTTGTACGAGCAGTACTTC. Encoded protein: CASSRTGLYEQYF.

This clone was picked up one time. The J gene is TRBJ2-1, the V gene TRBV4-3, with D perhaps matching TRBD2 (5 bases). Trimming took 1 base from V and 0 from J, leaving 13 bases between them. The CDR3 is 17 residues long. Germline-derived CDR1 and CDR2 are LGHNA and YSLEER. CDR3 in amino acids: CASSQARGGSSYNEQFF. As DNA, the CDR3 is TGCGCCAGCAGCCAAGCCCGTGGAGGTAGCTCCTACAATGAGCAGTTCTTC.

The gene calls are TRBV28 and TRBJ2-7; the D gene is possibly TRBD2 (5 bases). The V and J ends lost 5 bases and 2 bases respectively, with 13 bases between them. The germline gives CDR1 MDHEN, CDR2 SYDVKM. The CDR3 sequence is 14 residues long. CDR3 coding DNA: TGTGCCAGCAGTATATCGGGAACAACCTACGAGCAGTACTTC. Encoded protein: CASSISGTTYEQYF.

This chain links TRBV28 with TRBJ1-2; D might be TRBD1 (5 bases). This CDR3 is 14 amino acids long. Germline CDR1 and CDR2: MDHEN and SYDVKM. With 3 bases removed from V and 4 bases from J, the gap between germline ends came to 12 bases. In nucleotides, the CDR3 is TGTGCCAGCAGTTTGGGTTACAGGTCCTATGGCTACACCTTC. It specifies CASSLGYRSYGYTF.

This chain links TRBV7-2 with TRBJ2-1; 7 nucleotides match TRBD1. This CDR3 is built from 15 residues. J lost 2 bases, V lost 3 bases, and 4 bases had no gene match. CDR1 SGHTA and CDR2 FQGNSA come from the germline V gene. The CDR3 protein is CASSFDRDTYNEQFF. CDR3 sequence (DNA): TGTGCCAGCAGCTTCGACAGGGACACCTACAATGAGCAGTTCTTC.

The chain links TRBV6-5 to TRBJ1-5; no definite D call. Trimming took off 7 bases at V and 10 bases at J, with 20 bases between the two ends. This CDR3 is built from 14 residues. CDR1 and CDR2 (germline): MNHEY, SVGAGI. The CDR3 sequence: CASTLRTGSSPQHF. The CDR3 DNA reads as TGTGCCAGCACCCTAAGGACGGGGTCAAGCCCCCAGCATTTT.

As to this clone: The junction shows a germline mismatch at one end, possibly a read error. The chain employs TRBV6-5 and TRBJ2-4; D is perhaps TRBD2 (6 bases). Germline V gene lookup returns CDR1 MNHEY and CDR2 SVGAGI. This CDR3 contains 13 residues. CDR3 coding DNA: TGTGCCAGCAGTACTGGGGACTCAAACAGTCAGTACTTC. Translating gives CASSTGDSNSQYF.

J is TRBJ1-2 and V is TRBV19; 7 bases are a match to TRBD1. CDR3 length: 14 residues. V lost 7 bases to trimming and J lost 1 base; unmatched junction nucleotides: 6. CDR1 is LNHDA and CDR2 is SQIVND in the germline V gene (reference sequence). CDR3 DNA: TGTGCCAGTATGGGGACAGAGAGTAACTATGGCTACACCTTC. Its translation is CASMGTESNYGYTF.

V is TRBV27 and J is TRBJ2-3; D is uncertain. Germline CDR1 and CDR2: MNHEY and SMNVEV (reference sequence). This CDR3 region has 15 residues. V dropped 6 bases and J dropped 2 bases, with 15 bases sitting between them. CDR3 sequence: CASSHPSRDTDTQYF. Here the CDR3 DNA reads TGTGCCAGCAGCCACCCCTCGAGAGACACAGATACGCAGTATTTT.

This chain uses TRBV27 with TRBJ2-6; D not certain. The CDR3 loop spans 13 amino acids. CDR1 and CDR2 from the germline V gene are MNHEY and SMNVEV (reference sequence). Trimming removed 10 bases at V and 4 bases at J, with 11 bases between. The CDR3 DNA reads as TGTGCCACCGGTTTGGCCGGGGCCAACGTCCTGACTTTC. This encodes CATGLAGANVLTF.

This clone was seen a handful of times. The gene calls are TRBV14 and TRBJ1-2, with 9 bases that match TRBD1. V was pared by 4 bases and J by 4 bases, with 4 bases of the junction left unmatched. CDR1 is SGHDN, CDR2 FVKESK, per germline. This CDR3 is built from 14 residues. Here the CDR3 reads CASSRQGVGYGYTF. CDR3 bases: TGTGCCAGCAGCCGACAGGGGGTTGGCTATGGCTACACCTTC.

The chain carries TRBV7-9 and TRBJ2-7; D remains unclear. V was clipped by 4 bases and J by 6 bases, with 13 bases between them. Germline CDR1 SEHNR, CDR2 FQNEAQ (reference sequence). This CDR3 has 13 amino acids. This chain's CDR3 is CASSYEVSPEQYF. CDR3 sequence (DNA): TGTGCCAGCAGCTACGAGGTTTCTCCCGAGCAGTACTTC.

The V gene is TRBV6-1, the J gene TRBJ1-1; maybe TRBD1 (5 bases). The CDR3 is 14 amino acids. V was clipped by 1 base and J by 3 bases, with 9 bases between them. Germline V gene sequence: CDR1 MNHNS, CDR2 SASEGT. The CDR3 sequence: CASSEVQGYTEAFF. The CDR3 nucleotides read TGTGCCAGCAGTGAAGTCCAGGGATACACTGAAGCTTTCTTT.

CDR3 DNA: TGTGCCAGCAGCCCCGCGGGGACTCCATACGAGCAGTACTTC. It is translated as CASSPAGTPYEQYF. The chain has TRBV7-2 and TRBJ2-7; D is perhaps TRBD2 (6 bases). V lost 5 bases, J lost 4 bases, and 15 bases lay in between. Per germline, CDR1 SGHTA and CDR2 FQGNSA. This CDR3 contains 14 residues.

The rearrangement joins TRBV5-4 to TRBJ2-1; 7 bases are a match to TRBD1. J gave up 7 bases and V 5 bases, and 15 bases lay outside the gene matches. In germline, CDR1 is SGHNT, CDR2 YYREEE (reference sequence). The CDR3 contains 16 residues. The CDR3 DNA reads TGTGCCAGCAGGGACAGTCGAGGGGGCCTTAGGAATGAGCAGTTCTTC. Amino acids: CASRDSRGGLRNEQFF.

J is TRBJ1-1 and V is TRBV5-1, with D hard to call. The germline V and J ends were trimmed by 5 bases and 0 bases, with 8 bases remaining between them. Germline values: CDR1 SGHRS, CDR2 YFSETQ. CDR3 length: 13 residues. CDR3 amino acids: CASSEIMNTEAFF. DNA for the CDR3: TGCGCCAGCAGTGAGATCATGAACACTGAAGCTTTCTTT.

The chain links TRBV29-1 to TRBJ2-1; the match to TRBD1 covers 9 bases. Germline lookup yields CDR1 SQVTM and CDR2 ANQGSEA. Unmatched junction bases numbered 2, after V lost 5 bases and J lost 3 bases. The CDR3 loop spans 13 amino acids. The CDR3 loop reads CSVPGQGYNEQFF. The CDR3 coding sequence is TGCAGCGTTCCGGGACAGGGCTACAATGAGCAGTTCTTC.